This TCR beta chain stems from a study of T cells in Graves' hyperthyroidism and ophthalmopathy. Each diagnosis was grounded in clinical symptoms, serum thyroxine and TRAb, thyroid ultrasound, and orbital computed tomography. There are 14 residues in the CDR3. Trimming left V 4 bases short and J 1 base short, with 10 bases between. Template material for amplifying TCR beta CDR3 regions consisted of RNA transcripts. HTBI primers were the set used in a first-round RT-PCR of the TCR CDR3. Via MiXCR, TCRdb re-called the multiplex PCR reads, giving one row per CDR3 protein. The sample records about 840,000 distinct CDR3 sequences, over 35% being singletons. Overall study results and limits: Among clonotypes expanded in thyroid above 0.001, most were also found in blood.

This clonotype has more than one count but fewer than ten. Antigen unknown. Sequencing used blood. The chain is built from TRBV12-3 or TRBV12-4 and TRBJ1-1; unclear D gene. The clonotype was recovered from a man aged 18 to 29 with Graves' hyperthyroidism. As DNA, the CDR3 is TGTGCCAGCAGTTCCTGGGAGGGGAACACTGAAGCTTTCTTT. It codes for CASSSWEGNTEAFF.